This entry lists 5 T cell receptor beta chains sequenced from one sample in a study of OX40 agonist ivuxolimab in advanced cancers. Sequencing was performed with immunoSEQ multiplex PCR; in TCRdb, only in-frame clones are kept and a portion is missing. This table has roughly 73,000 clones, around 90% appearing once. Sequencing used CD4+ or CD8+ T cells sorted from blood, obtained in a trial of the OX40 agonist ivuxolimab. The receptors were gathered from an adult with an advanced solid tumor such as melanoma, head and neck, liver or kidney cancer.

The rearrangement joins TRBV9 to TRBJ2-1; possible D gene TRBD1, 7 bases. V was cut by 1 base and J by 1 base, with 9 bases left in between. The CDR3 contains 15 residues. The germline V gene has CDR1 SGDLS and CDR2 YYNGEE. The CDR3 reads CASSVQGGSYNEQFF. CDR3 coding DNA: TGTGCCAGCAGCGTACAGGGGGGATCCTACAATGAGCAGTTCTTC.

V is TRBV6-4 and J is TRBJ1-6; D is undetermined. Trimming stripped 0 bases from V and 6 bases from J, with 15 bases between. Germline CDR1 reads MRHNA; CDR2 reads SNTAGT. CDR3 length: 17 residues. The CDR3 loop is CASSDSRTSSGNSPLHF. The DNA for the CDR3 is TGTGCCAGCAGTGACTCGCGGACTTCTTCAGGTAATTCACCCCTCCACTTT.

This chain joins TRBV5-6 and TRBJ2-6; D call uncertain. Trimming shortened V by 7 bases and J by 2 bases, and 10 bases separated the two germline ends. The CDR3 is 14 amino acids. The germline CDR1 and CDR2 sequences are SGHDT and YYEEEE. The DNA of the CDR3 is TGTGCCAGCCGAGGTGGAGCTGGGGCCAACGTCCTGACTTTC. It yields the protein CASRGGAGANVLTF.

V usage is TRBV4-1 and J usage is TRBJ2-7, with 11 bases aligning to TRBD2. In germline, CDR1 is MGHRA, CDR2 YSYEKL. With V trimmed by 0 bases and J by 4 bases, 5 bases remained unmatched. There are 16 residues in the CDR3. In DNA, the CDR3 is TGCGCCAGCAGCCAAGAAAATAGCGGGAGGGCGTACGAGCAGTACTTC. This codes for CASSQENSGRAYEQYF.

This chain links TRBV7-9 with TRBJ2-1; D may be TRBD2 (5 bases). Trimming removed 1 base from V and 7 bases from J, with 11 bases in between. CDR1 and CDR2 from the germline V gene are SEHNR and FQNEAQ (reference sequence). The CDR3 runs to 14 residues. The CDR3 here is CASSLVGGPNEQFF. CDR3 sequence (DNA): TGTGCCAGCAGCTTAGTGGGCGGGCCAAATGAGCAGTTCTTC.